This T cell receptor (beta chain) comes out of a study of T cell responses to AZD1222 COVID-19 vaccine (dated by TCRdb to the early 2020s). Context from the whole study: AZD1222 recipients with second doses at about 4 weeks or about 12 weeks were pooled, because spike-specific TCR depth and breadth did not differ between schedules. A total of about 250 trial participants underwent TCR sequencing, of whom nearly 210 had received two doses of AZD1222 and around 25 had received two doses of the MenACWY control vaccine. Trial participants were enrolled into age subgroups of 18-55, 56-69 and 70-plus years, which contained 148, 28 and 57 TCR-sequenced participants, respectively.

The time point label for this specimen denotes: baseline before first vaccination. Vaccinee samples were obtained from the UK trials COV001 and COV002, which included a single-blind randomized controlled phase 2/3 trial of AZD1222 (ChAdOx1 nCoV-19) in healthy adults. For TCRbeta chain sequencing, PBMC samples from trial participants were taken at day 0 and at day 28 after the second dose. The CDR3 regions of human TCRbeta chains were analyzed by immunosequencing. As for the authors' bioinformatics: Repertoire TCRs were checked for matches against a reference library of SARS-CoV-2-specific TCRs that had been generated using the MIRA antigen-specificity platform. Breadth meant the fraction of unique TCRs that were SARS-CoV-2-associated, whereas depth meant the fraction of total T cells that were SARS-CoV-2-associated. Using the MIRA data, each spike-specific TCR was mapped to the spike region that the TCR reacts to and placed in a CD4 or CD8 class. Log10-transformed breadth and depth values were compared by one-way ANOVA with Sidak's multiple comparisons tests. The source is immuneACCESS, and TCRdb retained only in-frame sequences with V and J called. Part of the clones is not carried over; for the studies checked, unresolved V genes explain less than half of this, and the remainder is unexplained. V, J and clone size reflect that table, while D and trimming were determined from the DNA. The table for this sample lists 150,000 to 200,000 clones; about 88% of them were counted only once. More than 5.5% of the sample is taken by the ten largest.

Overall study results and their limits: Reportedly, almost half of the unique spike-specific TCRs recognized epitopes lying outside the regions that are mutated in the B.1.351 and B.1.1.7 variants. After two AZD1222 doses, both the breadth and the depth of spike-specific TCRs were significantly higher than at day 0 and than in MenACWY recipients. Conclusions about previously exposed vaccinees are limited, since just five or six AZD1222 recipients were seropositive for SARS-CoV-2 at baseline. Most participants were white British and females outnumbered males, and the authors suggested that clonal diversity may have been underestimated. In the small 56-69-year group, the increase in depth fell short of significance, most likely because of low power. Because no day 14 peak-response samples were available, the repertoires could be characterized only after the peak T cell response. Vaccine-associated CD4 TCRs spanned the whole spike protein, with dominant responses in regions 160-218 and 743-854.

This clone was counted only a few times. Its antigen specificity is not known. Qualities for individual bases were not recorded, and no much larger clone is one base off. Reading from cysteine to phenylalanine, the CDR3 counts 15 amino acids. This entry keeps only the CDR3 DNA: 45 bases, framed from base 1. Per the germline V gene (reference sequence), LNHDA is the CDR1 and SQIVND is the CDR2. Trimming removed 9 bases from V and 2 bases from J, leaving 19 bases between the germline ends. Sequencing was performed on peripheral blood, taken on day 0 of AZD1222 vaccination. The clonotype originates from an adult in good health. The receptor chain draws on TRBV19 and TRBJ1-1; the D gene is not confidently resolved. The nucleotides are TGTGCCAGCCGTTTCTGGGGAGGGCAAAACACTGAAGCTTTCTTT. Translated, this is CASRFWGGQNTEAFF.